Listed below are T cell receptor beta chains from one sample, sequenced in a study of T cell responses to AZD1222 COVID-19 vaccine. Clones were sequenced by immunoSEQ multiplex PCR, and TCRdb holds only the in-frame ones, with some missing. The sample shows about 48,000 clones, 65% to 90% of them seen only once. The specimen was peripheral blood, collected 28 days after the second AZD1222 dose. The receptors shown here come from an adult who received the AZD1222 COVID-19 vaccine. Each CDR3 is given with its conserved first and last residue. Fields, in order: V gene, D gene, J gene, CDR3 protein, CDR3 DNA. D genes are given only for firm matches.

>TRBV9|.|TRBJ2-1
CASSVGGTQNNEQFF
TGTGCCAGCAGCGTAGGAGGAACCCAAAACAATGAGCAGTTCTTC
>TRBV5-5|.|TRBJ2-6
CASSLTGASGANVLTF
TGTGCCAGCAGCTTGACGGGGGCGAGTGGGGCCAACGTCCTGACTTTC
>TRBV12-3/TRBV12-4|.|TRBJ1-5
CASSLDQPQHF
TGTGCCAGCAGCCTCGATCAGCCCCAGCATTTT
>TRBV2|TRBD1|TRBJ2-2
CASSRDRGTGELFF
TGTGCCAGCAGTCGGGACAGGGGTACGGGGGAGCTGTTTTTT
>TRBV5-1|TRBD1|TRBJ1-1
CASSLGAGGTEAFF
TGCGCCAGCAGCTTGGGGGCAGGGGGCACTGAAGCTTTCTTT
>TRBV10-1|.|TRBJ2-2
CASSDLVTGELFF
TGCGCCAGCAGTGATTTAGTCACCGGGGAGCTGTTTTTT
>TRBV27|TRBD1|TRBJ1-1
CASSPRTGLNTEAFF
TGTGCCAGCAGCCCTAGGACAGGGTTGAACACTGAAGCTTTCTTT
>TRBV30|.|TRBJ2-7
CAWSVGLRDEQYF
TGTGCCTGGAGTGTCGGTCTACGCGACGAGCAGTACTTC
>TRBV19|.|TRBJ2-7
CASSSDRRQLSYEQYF
TGTGCCAGTAGTTCTGACAGGCGTCAACTTTCCTACGAGCAGTACTTC
>TRBV18|.|TRBJ1-2
CASSPSIEYGYTF
TGTGCCAGCTCACCCTCTATTGAGTATGGCTACACCTTC
>TRBV5-8|.|TRBJ1-6
CASSHASRLTLHF
TGTGCCAGCAGCCACGCGAGCCGGCTCACCCTCCACTTT